The 23 T cell receptor beta chains presented below share a single source sample, sequenced in a study of Ad26.COV2.S vaccination and SARS-CoV-2 variants. Sequencing was performed with immunoSEQ multiplex PCR; in TCRdb, only in-frame clones are kept and a portion is missing. The sample has fewer than 900,000 clones, around 90% seen once. Sample treatment: about 20 received Ad26.COV2.S at low or high dose, single or two shots; about five received placebo; per-sample allocation not given. Sampling was done on day 63 after the first vaccine or placebo injection. This specimen consisted of peripheral blood, obtained in a trial of Ad26.COV2.S vaccine versus placebo. These receptors originate from a person between 18 and 65 years old who received the Ad26.COV2.S COVID-19 vaccine or a placebo.

This sequence joins TRBV12-5 and TRBJ1-1; D is ambiguous. CDR3 length: 13 residues. Trimming pared 5 bases from V and 3 bases from J, leaving 10 bases between. In germline, CDR1 is LGHNT, CDR2 FRNRAP. CDR3 amino acids: CASGIGAYTEAFF. In DNA form, the CDR3 reads TGTGCTAGTGGTATCGGAGCTTACACTGAAGCTTTCTTT.

In this sample, this clone turned up a few times. The chain has TRBV5-4 and TRBJ1-2; TRBD1 is a possible D gene (6 bases). The germline V and J ends were trimmed by 3 bases and 6 bases, with 18 bases remaining between them. The V gene's germline CDR1 is SGHNT and CDR2 YYREEE (reference sequence). The CDR3 consists of 15 residues. CDR3 in DNA: TGTGCCAGCAGCTCTGGACAGCACCCACCCCATGGCTACACCTTC. Encoded protein: CASSSGQHPPHGYTF.

V gene TRBV10-3 combines with J gene TRBJ1-1; possibly TRBD1 for D (6 bases). Germline loops: CDR1 ENHRY, CDR2 SYGVKD. The CDR3 totals 14 residues. V was trimmed by 7 bases and J by 3 bases, leaving 15 bases between them. CDR3 sequence: CAITGGASDTEAFF. The CDR3 DNA follows: TGTGCCATCACCGGGGGCGCGTCGGACACTGAAGCTTTCTTT.

This chain connects TRBV2 to TRBJ2-3; D possibly corresponds to TRBD1 (5 bases). The CDR3 loop spans 12 amino acids. Trimming took 8 bases from V and 2 from J, leaving 8 bases between them. CDR1 and CDR2 (germline): SNHLY, FYNNEI. The CDR3 DNA reads as TGTGCCAGCCAAGGGGACACAGATACGCAGTATTTT. It specifies CASQGDTDTQYF.

The J gene is TRBJ2-7, the V gene TRBV3-1 (or the pseudogene TRBV3-2); TRBD1 matches at 7 bases. CDR1 and CDR2 from the germline V gene are LGHDT and YNNKEL (reference sequence). Losses at the gene ends were 0 bases for V and 2 bases for J; bases not matched to a gene: 7. The CDR3 spans 16 residues. In DNA form, the CDR3 reads TGTGCCAGCAGCCAAGATCCAGGACAGGTCACCTACGAGCAGTACTTC. Protein: CASSQDPGQVTYEQYF.

The rearrangement joins TRBV20-1 to TRBJ2-1; D uncertain. The CDR3 spans 11 residues. From germline, CDR1 is DFQATT and CDR2 SNEGSKA (reference sequence). The ends were cut back, 6 bases at V and 8 bases at J, with 11 bases in the middle. The DNA for the CDR3 is TGCAGTGCCCCCCTCAGGTATGAGCAGTTCTTC. It translates to CSAPLRYEQFF.

V is TRBV9 and J is TRBJ2-2; D is unresolved. Germline CDR1 and CDR2: SGDLS and YYNGEE. The V end lost 3 bases, the J end lost 6 bases, and 9 bases lay between the germline ends. This CDR3 region has 13 residues. The DNA of the CDR3 is TGTGCCAGCAGCGCGAAGGGCTCCGGGGAGCTGTTTTTT. It translates to CASSAKGSGELFF.

This rearrangement joins TRBV18 to TRBJ2-1; TRBD1 is a possible D gene (5 bases). V lost 1 base and J lost 2, with 9 bases in between. The CDR3 length is 15 residues. From germline, CDR1 is KGHSH and CDR2 LQKENI. CDR3 DNA sequence: TGTGCCAGCTCACCACGGGCGGACACCTACAATGAGCAGTTCTTC. This translates into CASSPRADTYNEQFF.

The V call is TRBV2, the J call TRBJ1-5, with TRBD1 identical over 7 bases. The germline gives CDR1 SNHLY, CDR2 FYNNEI. Germline trimming cut 8 bases from V and 0 bases from J; bases unmatched to any gene: 7. The CDR3 totals 15 residues. The CDR3 DNA reads TGTGCCAGCGGACAGGAACCATATAGCAATCAGCCCCAGCATTTT. Protein product: CASGQEPYSNQPQHF.

The J gene is TRBJ2-5, the V gene TRBV6-6; D may be TRBD1 (6 bases). Trimming pared 5 bases from V and 5 bases from J, leaving 15 bases between. The V gene's germline CDR1 is MNHNY and CDR2 SVGAGI (reference sequence). The CDR3 consists of 14 residues. The CDR3 nucleotides read TGTGCCAGCAGTCCCCGACAGGCGTCGGAGACCCAGTACTTC. Protein: CASSPRQASETQYF.

The V and J genes are TRBV30 and TRBJ1-1; the D gene is possibly TRBD1 (5 bases). Germline assignment: CDR1 GTSNPN and CDR2 SVGIG (reference sequence). The CDR3 length is 13 residues. Trimming took 3 bases from V and 5 from J, leaving 13 bases between them. CDR3 DNA: TGTGCCTGGAGGGGGCCTCTCAGGACTGAAGCTTTCTTT. Its translation is CAWRGPLRTEAFF.

CDR3 DNA sequence: TGTGCCAGCAGTTCATCACCGAGGGACTCGAGTCAGTTCTTC. Amino acid sequence: CASSSSPRDSSQFF. The chain links TRBV6-5 to TRBJ2-1, with D possibly matching TRBD2 (6 bases). Germline V gives CDR1 MNHEY, CDR2 SVGAGI. V was clipped by 4 bases and J by 13 bases, with 20 bases between them. This CDR3 region has 14 residues.

The chain recombines TRBV7-6 with TRBJ2-1; D is unclear. Germline V gene lookup returns CDR1 SGHVS and CDR2 FNYEAQ. V lost 2 bases, J lost 0 bases, and 8 bases lay in between. This CDR3 has 15 residues. CDR3 loop: CASSLIALSYNEQFF. Here the CDR3 DNA reads TGTGCCAGCAGCTTAATAGCTCTCTCCTACAATGAGCAGTTCTTC.

The rearrangement joins TRBV2 to TRBJ2-2; D not resolved. V was shortened by 8 bases and J by 4 bases, with 8 bases between the two germline ends. Germline values: CDR1 SNHLY, CDR2 FYNNEI. This CDR3 has 12 amino acids. The CDR3: CASGSGTGELFF. The CDR3 coding sequence is TGTGCCAGCGGATCGGGCACCGGGGAGCTGTTTTTT. The full variable domain, its missing parts supplied by reference TRBV2 and TRBJ2-2, is EPEVTQTPSHQVTQMGQEVILRCVPISNHLYFYWYRQILGQKVEFLVSFYNNEISEKSEIFDDQFSVERPDGSNFTLKIRSTKLEDSAMYFCASGSGTGELFFGEGSRLTVL.

This clone is a singleton in its sample. The rearrangement uses TRBV18 and TRBJ1-2; 7 bases align to TRBD1. V was pared by 0 bases and J by 5 bases, with 6 bases of the junction left unmatched. The germline V gene has CDR1 KGHSH and CDR2 LQKENI. The CDR3 contains 15 residues. Here the CDR3 reads CASSPPEGARYGYTF. As DNA, the CDR3 is TGTGCCAGCTCACCACCGGAGGGGGCGAGGTATGGCTACACCTTC. Drawing the rest from reference TRBV18 and TRBJ1-2, the complete variable domain is NAGVMQNPRHLVRRRGQEARLRCSPMKGHSHVYWYRQLPEEGLKFMVYLQKENIIDESGMPKERFSAEFPKEGPSILRIQQVVRGDSAAYFCASSPPEGARYGYTFGSGTRLTVV.

The rearrangement uses TRBV6-5 and TRBJ2-5, with 9 bases that match TRBD1. In germline, CDR1 is MNHEY, CDR2 SVGAGI. J lost 1 base, V lost 2 bases, and 5 bases had no gene match. This CDR3 region has 16 residues. DNA for the CDR3: TGTGCCAGCAGTTACGGGACAGGGATGGGCCAAGAGACCCAGTACTTC. It translates to CASSYGTGMGQETQYF.

The chain employs TRBV6-6 and TRBJ1-1, with 7 bases lining up with TRBD1. Germline CDR1 reads MNHNY; CDR2 reads SVGAGI (reference sequence). Germline trimming cut 6 bases from V and 5 bases from J; bases unmatched to any gene: 3. This CDR3 is built from 12 residues. CDR3 nucleotide sequence: TGTGCCAGCAGAACGACAGGGACTGAAGCTTTCTTT. Encoded protein: CASRTTGTEAFF.

The rearrangement joins TRBV5-1 to TRBJ2-5; D is unresolved. From germline, CDR1 is SGHRS and CDR2 YFSETQ. The CDR3 contains 14 residues. Trimming took off 7 bases at V and 1 base at J, with 14 bases between the two ends. Here the CDR3 reads CASGSGSGQETQYF. The CDR3 DNA follows: TGCGCCAGCGGATCTGGGTCCGGCCAAGAGACCCAGTACTTC.

This clone was seen more than once but under ten times. The V call is TRBV3-1 (or the pseudogene TRBV3-2), the J call TRBJ1-2; D ambiguous. Trimming pared 1 base from V and 8 bases from J, leaving 17 bases between. This CDR3 is built from 15 residues. Germline CDR1 is LGHDT and CDR2 is YNNKEL (reference sequence). DNA of the CDR3: TGTGCCAGCAGCCAAGTCGCCGGGCCCTTAGGGGGCTACACCTTC. Its translation is CASSQVAGPLGGYTF.

The chain uses TRBV21-1 and TRBJ2-7; TRBD2, the table's D call, was not compared with the DNA. TRBV21-1 is described as a pseudogene. The CDR3 spans 17 residues. The CDR3 reads CASPAGPDRPTSGRQYF. CDR3 DNA sequence: TGTGCCAGCCCAGCCGGGCCAGACCGACCTACGAGCGGACGCCAGTACTTC.

This clone was seen once. The chain links TRBV6-2 or TRBV6-3 to TRBJ2-3; D remains ambiguous. V lost 5 bases and J lost 0, with 9 bases in between. The CDR3 runs 14 residues. Germline V lookup: CDR1 MNHEY, CDR2 SVGEGT. CDR3 in amino acids: CASSLVSSTDTQYF. The CDR3 nucleotides read TGTGCCAGCAGTCTAGTATCTAGCACAGATACGCAGTATTTT.

The chain links TRBV15 to TRBJ2-7; either TRBD1 or TRBD2 may supply D (5 bases each). The CDR3 is made up of 15 amino acids. CDR1 LNHNV and CDR2 YYDKDF come from the germline V gene (reference sequence). The V gene lost 0 bases and the J gene lost 2 bases, with 11 bases spanning the gap. CDR3 in DNA: TGTGCCACCAGCAGAGAAAGGTGGGGACCCTACGAGCAGTACTTC. As protein: CATSRERWGPYEQYF.

This chain links TRBV5-4 with TRBJ1-2; a weak D match, TRBD1 (5 bases). Germline V gives CDR1 SGHNT, CDR2 YYREEE (reference sequence). The CDR3 runs 14 residues. Trimming left V 4 bases short and J 8 bases short, with 18 bases between. The CDR3 sequence is CASSRQGGLRGYTF. DNA for the CDR3: TGTGCCAGCAGCCGCCAGGGCGGTCTGCGGGGCTACACCTTC.